The entry below gives a single T cell receptor (beta chain) sequence along with its context. Its antigen is not yet known. No base-level quality is on record; no much larger clone is a single base apart. The record originates from a study of blood T cell repertoires in COVID-19 (dated by TCRdb to about 2020). Notes on the research overall: The collaborator samples originated in the United States, Italy and Spain and spanned the acute and convalescent phases of COVID-19. The material from the prospective study consisted of cDNA or gDNA derived from T cells, B-cell-depleted T cells, or PBMCs. The dataset comprised deeply sampled blood TCRbeta repertoires from subjects exposed to, actively infected with, or recovered from COVID-19. A freely available public database, intended as a resource for researchers studying the immune response to SARS-CoV-2, is where the repertoires were released. The samples were drawn from two sources: the first 160 participants of the ongoing ImmuneRACE study, and fewer than 1,500 subjects contributed by 6 global collaborators. The sample metadata nearly always contained a de-identified subject ID, COVID-19 status, age in years and sex. HLA class I and class II types, where available, came from metadata supplied by the sample provider rather than from assay-based typing. Findings and caveats that apply to the study as a whole: How much clinical and demographic metadata was included differed by source and by participant, and the metadata was provided uncurated.

The collaborating institutions used their own protocols to collect whole blood in K2EDTA tubes. For TCRbeta analysis, collaborators shipped samples in one of three forms: frozen whole blood, isolated PBMCs, or DNA extracted from either of those sample types. From the cysteine up to the phenylalanine, the CDR3 has a length of 16 residues. Just CDR3 DNA is preserved here, 48 bases in frame from base 1. V is shortened by 6 bases, J by 4 bases, and the region joining them spans 18 bases. Via the germline V gene (reference sequence), CDR1 is SEHNR and CDR2 FQNEAQ. TCRbeta CDR3 regions were amplified from genomic DNA using the immunoSEQ Assay, a bias-controlled multiplex PCR. For the original study's pipeline: Within the assay, amplification of reference gene primers was used to estimate how many nucleated cells each sample contained. To quantify the absolute abundance of each unique TCRbeta CDR3 rearrangement, sequence reads were collapsed and filtered. Productive Simpson clonality was computed per sample as the square root of Simpson's diversity index over productive rearrangements. The immuneACCESS repertoire file appears here via TCRdb, limited to in-frame rearrangements. These files lack a portion of the clones; in checked studies, under half of the deficit traces to unresolved V genes, and the cause of the others is not known. V and J calls and clone size are those listed in that table; D and trimming were worked out from the DNA. The sample table records about 260,000 clones; nearly 90% of these occur just once. The top ten hold more than 0.55% of the sample.

Sequencing input: peripheral blood. The chain is made from TRBV7-9 and TRBJ2-2; the D gene cannot be resolved reliably. This clonotype was obtained from a human donor in a cohort sampled during active COVID-19. The CDR3 reads as follows: CASSNRVSRPTGELFF. The DNA sequence is TGTGCCAGCAGTAACCGGGTCTCCCGCCCCACCGGGGAGCTGTTTTTT.